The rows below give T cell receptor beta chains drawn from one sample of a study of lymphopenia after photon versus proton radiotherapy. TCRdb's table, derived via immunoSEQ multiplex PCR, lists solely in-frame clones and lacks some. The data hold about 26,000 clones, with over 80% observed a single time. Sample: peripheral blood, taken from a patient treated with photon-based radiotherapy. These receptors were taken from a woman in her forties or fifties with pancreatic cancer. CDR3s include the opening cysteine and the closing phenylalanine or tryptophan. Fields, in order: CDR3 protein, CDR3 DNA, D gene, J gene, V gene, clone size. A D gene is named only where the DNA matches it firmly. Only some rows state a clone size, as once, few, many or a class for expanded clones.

CASSIDGRPGSVF	TGTGCCAGTAGTATAGACGGACGGCCGGGATCTGTCTTT	.	TRBJ1-1	TRBV19	.
CASSVRSGSHNEQYF	TGTGCCAGCAGCGTAAGGAGCGGGTCTCACAACGAGCAGTACTTC	.	TRBJ2-7	TRBV9	.
CASSPPHRDRIYEQYF	TGCGCCAGCAGCCCTCCTCACCGGGACAGGATTTACGAGCAGTACTTC	TRBD1	TRBJ2-7	TRBV4-1	few
CAWSLTGDEQFF	TGTGCCTGGAGTCTGACAGGGGATGAGCAGTTCTTC	TRBD1	TRBJ2-1	TRBV30	.
CASSDNLPGGGNEQFF	TGTGCCAGCAGCGACAACCTACCGGGAGGTGGCAATGAGCAGTTCTTC	TRBD2	TRBJ2-1	TRBV9	.
CASSHPGTSGSHEQYF	TGTGCCAGTAGCCACCCCGGGACTAGCGGGAGCCACGAGCAGTACTTC	TRBD2	TRBJ2-7	TRBV19	.
CASSHDRGWTDTQYF	TGTGCCAGCAGCCATGACAGGGGGTGGACAGATACGCAGTATTTT	TRBD1	TRBJ2-3	TRBV7-2	.
CATSRDFQEVLVRDTYNEQFF	TGTGCCACCAGCAGAGATTTTCAGGAGGTTTTGGTGCGGGACACCTACAATGAGCAGTTCTTC	.	TRBJ2-1	TRBV15	.
CASTAALPYNEQFF	TGTGCCAGCACGGCAGCCCTTCCCTACAATGAGCAGTTCTTC	.	TRBJ2-1	TRBV6-5	.
CASSQDEDTEAFF	TGCGCCAGCAGCCAAGACGAGGACACTGAAGCTTTCTTT	.	TRBJ1-1	TRBV4-3	.
CASSLELAGGDVWDTQYF	TGTGCCAGCAGCTTAGAACTAGCGGGAGGGGACGTATGGGATACGCAGTATTTT	TRBD2	TRBJ2-3	TRBV7-8	.
CASSNEGRRATVGNEQFF	TGTGCCAGCAGCAACGAGGGGCGGAGGGCGACGGTTGGCAATGAGCAGTTCTTC	.	TRBJ2-1	TRBV5-6	.
CASSLGRVSYNEQFF	TGTGCCAGCAGCTTGGGCAGGGTCTCCTACAATGAGCAGTTCTTC	.	TRBJ2-1	TRBV5-6	.
CASSSTGAYNEQFF	TGTGCCAGCAGTTCAACAGGGGCCTACAATGAGCAGTTCTTC	TRBD1	TRBJ2-1	TRBV27	few
CAWSVEPWTTGYTF	TGTGCCTGGAGTGTAGAGCCCTGGACGACCGGCTACACCTTC	.	TRBJ1-2	TRBV30	.